This TCR beta chain was captured by sequencing in a study of radiation and T cells in renal cell carcinoma. Time point: blood 4 weeks post-SBRT, at nephrectomy. Treatment: 15 Gy SBRT to primary tumor, nephrectomy 4 weeks later. In germline, CDR1 is SGHRS, CDR2 YFSETQ. The V and J ends lost 0 bases and 2 bases respectively, with 9 bases between them. CDR3 length equals 15 residues. Repertoires were generated with immunoSEQ multiplex PCR, while TCRdb's copy carries only in-frame clones and drops some. The sample includes approximately 150,000 clones, 75% to 90% seen only once; the top ten take 15% to 20%.

The input for sequencing was blood, taken from a patient whose treatment included radiotherapy and nephrectomy. The V and J genes are TRBV5-1 and TRBJ1-5; perhaps TRBD1 as D (5 bases). This clonotype was sampled from a woman in her 50s with renal cell carcinoma. The CDR3 protein is CASSLEGTGNQPQHF. Here the CDR3 DNA reads TGCGCCAGCAGCTTGGAAGGGACGGGCAATCAGCCCCAGCATTTT.